Listed below are T cell receptor beta chains from one sample, sequenced in a study of blood T cells in healthy people across ages. TCRdb reprocessed the 5' RACE reads with MiXCR, giving one entry per CDR3 protein. The sample includes around 970,000 distinct CDR3 sequences, roughly 51% of them seen just once. Sequencing input: blood. The receptors shown here come from an older woman in good health. CDR3s include the opening cysteine and the closing phenylalanine or tryptophan. D genes are given only for firm matches. Size is stated for part of the rows, as once, few or many counts, or as a class when the clone is expanded.

V gene	J gene	D gene	clone size	CDR3 protein	CDR3 DNA
TRBV27	TRBJ2-3	TRBD1	-	CASSPGTGGLGTQYF	TGTGCCAGCAGCCCCGGGACAGGGGGTTTGGGTACGCAGTATTTT
TRBV7-8	TRBJ2-1	TRBD2	-	CASSPRMGGNEQFF	TGTGCCAGCAGCCCTAGGATGGGGGGGAATGAGCAGTTCTTC
TRBV29-1	TRBJ2-7	TRBD1	-	CSVAWDRGLVEQYF	TGCAGCGTGGCCTGGGACAGGGGGCTAGTCGAGCAGTACTTC
TRBV2	TRBJ2-6	-	-	CAGSDNRGADVLTF	TGTGCCGGCAGTGATAACCGAGGGGCCGACGTCCTGACTTTC
TRBV7-9	TRBJ2-1	-	-	CASSFQGLSYNEQFF	TGTGCCAGCAGCTTCCAAGGGCTGTCCTACAATGAGCAGTTCTTC
TRBV20-1	TRBJ2-7	-	-	CSASWDAEGEQYF	TGCAGTGCTAGTTGGGACGCGGAGGGAGAGCAGTACTTC
TRBV20-1	TRBJ1-2	-	-	CSAPGQPNYGYTF	TGCAGTGCACCGGGACAACCTAACTATGGCTACACCTTC
TRBV6-6	TRBJ2-3	TRBD1	-	CASSSHRDRAFGDTQYF	TGTGCCAGCAGTTCGCACCGGGACAGGGCGTTTGGAGATACGCAGTATTTT
TRBV4-1	TRBJ2-4	-	few	CASSQFARLEAKNIQYF	TGCGCCAGCAGCCAATTCGCTAGACTAGAAGCCAAAAACATTCAGTACTTC
TRBV7-6	TRBJ2-7	-	few	CASSADYSREQYF	TGTGCCAGCAGCGCTGACTACTCCCGGGAGCAGTACTTC
TRBV20-1	TRBJ1-1	-	-	CSARHPVENTEAFF	TGCAGTGCTAGACACCCTGTCGAGAACACTGAAGCTTTCTTT
TRBV29-1	TRBJ2-7	TRBD1	-	CSMTQGYEQYF	TGCAGCATGACACAGGGGTACGAGCAGTACTTC
TRBV5-1	TRBJ2-6	-	few	CASSPTVSSGANVLTF	TGCGCCAGCAGCCCGACAGTGTCCTCTGGGGCCAACGTCCTGACTTTC
TRBV29-1	TRBJ2-7	-	many	CSVGVGRAYEQYF	TGCAGCGTTGGGGTGGGAAGGGCCTACGAGCAGTACTTC
TRBV28	TRBJ2-1	TRBD2	-	CASSLWGLAGGPRETQFF	TGTGCCAGCAGTTTATGGGGGCTAGCGGGAGGTCCACGGGAGACCCAGTTCTTC
TRBV28	TRBJ2-7	TRBD2	-	CASSSGGVTYEQYF	TGTGCCAGCAGTTCGGGGGGAGTCACGTACGAGCAGTACTTC
TRBV28	TRBJ2-7	-	few	CASMVRGGSYEQYF	TGTGCCAGCATGGTCCGAGGGGGCTCCTACGAGCAGTACTTC
TRBV4-1	TRBJ2-6	-	few	CASSPDRTSGANVLTF	TGCGCCAGCAGTCCGGACAGAACCTCTGGGGCCAACGTCCTGACTTTC
TRBV2	TRBJ2-4	-	-	CASSVGADIQYF	TGTGCCAGCAGTGTCGGGGCGGACATTCAGTACTTC
TRBV6-2/TRBV6-3	TRBJ2-6	-	-	CASVKNSGANVLTF	TGTGCCAGTGTTAAAAACTCTGGGGCCAACGTCCTGACTTTC
TRBV4-1	TRBJ2-7	-	few	CASSQVPFPSPSSYEQYF	TGCGCCAGCAGCCAAGTACCCTTTCCGAGTCCGAGCTCCTACGAGCAGTACTTC
TRBV7-2	TRBJ1-5	-	-	CASSLAGDGQPQHF	TGTGCCAGCAGCTTAGCCGGGGATGGTCAGCCCCAGCATTTT
TRBV27	TRBJ1-2	TRBD1	-	CASSFGDSRNYGYTF	TGTGCCAGCAGTTTCGGGGACAGCCGTAACTATGGCTACACCTTC
TRBV27	TRBJ2-7	-	-	CASSPRPPGLSSEQYF	TGTGCCAGCAGTCCCCGACCCCCAGGGCTATCCTCCGAGCAGTACTTC
TRBV15	TRBJ1-1	-	-	CATSRDRPWGLEAFF	TGTGCCACCAGCAGAGATAGGCCTTGGGGTCTTGAAGCTTTCTTT
TRBV29-1	TRBJ1-2	TRBD1	many	CSGSDRDWNGYTF	TGCAGCGGTTCGGACAGGGATTGGAATGGCTACACCTTC
TRBV12-3/TRBV12-4	TRBJ1-2	-	few	CASSSGRNYGYTF	TGTGCCAGCAGTAGTGGGAGGAACTATGGCTACACCTTC
TRBV29-1	TRBJ2-1	TRBD2	-	CSVLTSGRRGEQFF	TGCAGCGTTCTGACTAGCGGGAGGCGAGGTGAGCAGTTCTTC
TRBV14	TRBJ2-1	-	few	CASRAGLGEQFF	TGTGCCAGCAGGGCAGGGTTGGGTGAGCAGTTCTTC
TRBV29-1	TRBJ2-1	-	-	CSVLGDGSSYDEQFF	TGCAGCGTTCTAGGGGACGGAAGCTCCTACGATGAGCAGTTCTTC
TRBV4-1	TRBJ1-1	-	-	CASSQEPVSPQNTEAFF	TGCGCCAGCAGCCAAGAGCCAGTTTCCCCCCAAAACACTGAAGCTTTCTTT
TRBV9	TRBJ2-3	-	-	CASSVDSYVGTQYF	TGTGCCAGCAGCGTAGATTCGTATGTGGGTACGCAGTATTTT
TRBV5-6	TRBJ2-7	TRBD2	few	CASSLEPGLEIYEQYF	TGTGCCAGCAGCTTGGAGCCGGGACTAGAGATTTACGAGCAGTACTTC
TRBV20-1	TRBJ1-5	-	few	CSARTGSGQPQHF	TGCAGTGCTAGAACAGGGAGTGGTCAGCCCCAGCATTTT
TRBV7-9	TRBJ1-2	-	-	CASSTPYYGYTF	TGTGCCAGCAGCACCCCTTACTATGGCTACACCTTC
TRBV11-2	TRBJ2-1	-	few	CASSPLVYNEQFF	TGTGCCAGCAGCCCACTAGTTTACAATGAGCAGTTCTTC
TRBV5-1	TRBJ2-5	TRBD2	-	CASSLGLAGRGRRETQYF	TGCGCCAGCAGCTTGGGACTAGCGGGAAGAGGCAGAAGAGAGACCCAGTACTTC
TRBV12-3/TRBV12-4	TRBJ1-3	-	-	CASSLLETSGNTIYF	TGTGCCAGCAGTTTACTTGAGACGTCAGGAAACACCATATATTTT
TRBV11-2	TRBJ2-7	-	-	CASSPRVGYEQYF	TGTGCCAGCAGCCCGCGGGTGGGCTACGAGCAGTACTTC
TRBV7-8	TRBJ1-6	-	once	CASTVDRGALSPLHF	TGTGCCAGCACCGTAGATAGGGGCGCGCTTTCACCCCTCCACTTT
TRBV27	TRBJ2-1	TRBD1	few	CASSIGQAYNEQFF	TGTGCCAGCAGTATTGGACAGGCGTACAATGAGCAGTTCTTC
TRBV7-9	TRBJ2-5	-	-	CASSLGFSRDGETQYF	TGTGCCAGCAGCTTAGGGTTCTCAAGGGACGGTGAGACCCAGTACTTC
TRBV9	TRBJ1-2	-	-	CASSGDSGVYRDFYGYTF	TGTGCCAGCAGCGGAGACAGTGGGGTATACCGGGACTTCTATGGCTACACCTTC
TRBV20-1	TRBJ2-4	TRBD2	-	CSARDQRGRDIQYF	TGCAGTGCTAGAGATCAGAGAGGGAGGGACATTCAGTACTTC
TRBV4-2	TRBJ1-3	TRBD1	-	CASSQEAQGAGSGNTIYF	TGTGCCAGCAGCCAAGAGGCCCAGGGGGCCGGCTCTGGAAACACCATATATTTT
TRBV20-1	TRBJ2-7	-	-	CSAPKVDGAYEQYF	TGCAGTGCTCCGAAAGTTGACGGTGCCTACGAGCAGTACTTC